The TCR beta chain under discussion was sequenced for a study of shared clonotypes between healthy human individuals. Points from the study as a whole: Generation probabilities of non-shared clonotypes were lower (relative to those shared by all four donors).

CDR3 length equals 15 residues. Deletions cut 4 bases from V and 0 bases from J, with 13 bases between. The V gene's germline CDR1 is SGHNT and CDR2 YYREEE (reference sequence). For sorted subsets, roughly 210 ng DNA per replicate equaled some 27,000 T cell genomes. Using immunoSEQ multiplex PCR, the repertoire was profiled, and TCRdb retains in-frame clones only, with some absent. The sample carries roughly 2.6 million clones, more than 80% recorded once. A word on this clone: Its target is unknown.

The receptor was derived from a man between 18 and 29 years old in good health. The specimen was naive CD4+ T cells sorted from blood. Documented subset: CD45RA+ positively selected. The J gene is TRBJ1-1, the V gene TRBV5-4; D might be TRBD1 (5 bases). For the CDR3, the DNA is TGTGCCAGCAGCCCGGGACGGATAATGAACACTGAAGCTTTCTTT. Protein: CASSPGRIMNTEAFF.